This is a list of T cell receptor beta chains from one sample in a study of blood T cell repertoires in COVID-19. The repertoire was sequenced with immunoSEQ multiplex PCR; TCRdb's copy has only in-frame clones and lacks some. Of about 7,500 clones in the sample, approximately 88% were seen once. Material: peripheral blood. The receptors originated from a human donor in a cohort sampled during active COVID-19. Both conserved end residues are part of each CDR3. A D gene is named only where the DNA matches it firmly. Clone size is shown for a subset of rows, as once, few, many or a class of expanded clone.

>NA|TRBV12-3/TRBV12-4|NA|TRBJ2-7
CASSFFDSYEQYF
TGTGCCAGCAGTTTTTTCGACAGCTACGAGCAGTACTTC
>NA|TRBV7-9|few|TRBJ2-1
CASSQRDGGLHYNEQFF
TGTGCCAGCAGCCAAAGGGATGGCGGGCTCCACTACAATGAGCAGTTCTTC
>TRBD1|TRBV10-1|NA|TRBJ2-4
CASSESGRTGGIQYF
TGCGCCAGCAGTGAGTCAGGCCGGACAGGGGGCATTCAGTACTTC
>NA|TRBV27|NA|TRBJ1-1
CASSLGAVNTEAFF
TGTGCCAGCAGTTTAGGGGCAGTGAACACTGAAGCTTTCTTT
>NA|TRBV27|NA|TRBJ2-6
CASSLLGVTGANVLTF
TGTGCCAGCAGTTTACTAGGGGTGACAGGGGCCAACGTCCTGACTTTC
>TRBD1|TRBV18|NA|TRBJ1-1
CASARQGMNTEAFF
TGTGCCAGCGCCAGACAGGGGATGAACACTGAAGCTTTCTTT
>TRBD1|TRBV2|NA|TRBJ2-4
CATTPRGLAKNIQYF
TGTGCCACCACCCCCAGGGGGCTTGCCAAAAACATTCAGTACTTC
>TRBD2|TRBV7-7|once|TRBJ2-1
CASSPLAGGRDEQFF
TGTGCTAGCAGCCCTTTAGCGGGAGGTAGGGATGAGCAGTTCTTC
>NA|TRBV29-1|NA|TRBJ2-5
CSVQQGRETQYF
TGCAGCGTACAACAGGGCCGGGAGACCCAGTACTTC
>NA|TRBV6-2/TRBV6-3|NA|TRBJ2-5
CASSLYRQYQETQYF
TGTGCCAGCAGTCTCTACCGACAGTACCAAGAGACCCAGTACTTC
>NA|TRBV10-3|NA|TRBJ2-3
CATGATDTQYF
TGTGCCACGGGAGCCACAGATACGCAGTATTTT
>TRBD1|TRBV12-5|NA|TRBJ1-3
CASGLAITWTGISRSGNTIYF
TGTGCTAGTGGTTTGGCAATCACCTGGACAGGGATCTCGAGGTCTGGAAACACCATATATTTT
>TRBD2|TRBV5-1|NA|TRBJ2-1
CASSGSSGRANNEQFF
TGCGCCAGCAGCGGTAGTAGCGGGAGGGCTAACAATGAGCAGTTCTTC
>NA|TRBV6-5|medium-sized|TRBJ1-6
CASSYSIQGKSPLHF
TGTGCCAGCAGTTACTCGATTCAGGGTAAATCACCCCTCCACTTT
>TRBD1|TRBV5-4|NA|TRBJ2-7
CASSLGQGISYEQYF
TGTGCCAGCAGCTTAGGACAGGGGATTTCCTACGAGCAGTACTTC
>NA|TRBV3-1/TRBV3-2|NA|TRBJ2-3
CASSPSESGAQYF
TGTGCCAGCAGCCCCTCCGAGTCAGGCGCGCAGTATTTT
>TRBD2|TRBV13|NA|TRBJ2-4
CASSLGLAGAKNIQYF
TGTGCCAGCAGCCTCGGACTAGCGGGAGCCAAAAACATTCAGTACTTC
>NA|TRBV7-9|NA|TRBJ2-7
CASSSTYEQYF
TGTGCCAGCAGCTCCACCTACGAGCAGTACTTC
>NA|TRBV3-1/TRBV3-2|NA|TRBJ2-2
CASSRRSGELFF
TGTGCCAGCAGCCGGAGGTCCGGGGAGCTGTTTTTT
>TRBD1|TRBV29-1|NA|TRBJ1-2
CSVSIQTGSGYTF
TGCAGCGTCTCGATTCAGACAGGGAGTGGCTACACCTTC
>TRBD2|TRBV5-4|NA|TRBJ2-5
CASSLGIGTSGRETQYF
TGTGCCAGCAGCTTGGGCATCGGGACTAGCGGGAGGGAGACCCAGTACTTC
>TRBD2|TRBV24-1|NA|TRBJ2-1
CATSAVAGGPREQFF
TGTGCCACCAGTGCGGTAGCGGGAGGGCCACGGGAGCAGTTCTTC
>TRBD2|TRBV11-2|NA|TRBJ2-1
CASSSTSGRTSSYNEQFF
TGTGCCAGCAGCTCGACTAGCGGGAGGACCAGCTCCTACAATGAGCAGTTCTTC
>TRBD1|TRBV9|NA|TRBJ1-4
CASSPLAPYRGNEKLFF
TGTGCCAGCAGCCCCCTCGCCCCGTACAGGGGAAATGAAAAACTGTTTTTT
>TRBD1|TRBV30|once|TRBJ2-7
CAWSIGGSTYEQYF
TGTGCCTGGAGCATAGGGGGCAGTACCTACGAGCAGTACTTC
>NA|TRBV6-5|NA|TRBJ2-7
CASRDHRSSIYEQYF
TGTGCCAGCAGAGATCACAGGTCGTCGATCTACGAGCAGTACTTC
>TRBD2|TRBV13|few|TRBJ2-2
CASSLAGLTNTGELFF
TGTGCCAGCAGCTTAGCGGGACTAACGAACACCGGGGAGCTGTTTTTT
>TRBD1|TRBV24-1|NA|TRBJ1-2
CATLVGQGANGYTF
TGTGCCACGTTGGTCGGACAGGGGGCCAATGGCTACACCTTC
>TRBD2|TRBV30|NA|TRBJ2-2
CAWSIRTSGSMSGELFF
TGTGCCTGGAGTATTCGGACTAGCGGGAGTATGTCCGGGGAGCTGTTTTTT
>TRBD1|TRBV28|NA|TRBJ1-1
CASSYDRAGAMNTEAFF
TGTGCCAGCAGCTACGACAGGGCCGGAGCCATGAACACTGAAGCTTTCTTT
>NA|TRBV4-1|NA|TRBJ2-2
CASSHGTPRGLVSTGELFF
TGCGCCAGCAGCCACGGAACCCCTCGCGGACTTGTTTCCACCGGGGAGCTGTTTTTT
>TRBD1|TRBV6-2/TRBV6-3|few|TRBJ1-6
CASSSGQGGSPLHF
TGTGCCAGCAGTTCAGGACAGGGCGGTTCACCCCTCCACTTT
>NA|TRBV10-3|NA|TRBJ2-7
CAISEGTGYEQYF
TGTGCCATCAGTGAGGGTACTGGTTACGAGCAGTACTTC
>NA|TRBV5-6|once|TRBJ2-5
CASSLDRETQYF
TGTGCCAGCAGCTTGGACAGGGAGACCCAGTACTTC
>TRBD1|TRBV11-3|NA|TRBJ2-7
CASSGRDSYEQYF
TGTGCCAGCAGCGGACGGGACAGCTACGAGCAGTACTTC
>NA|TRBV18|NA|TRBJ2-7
CASSPPWGPDYEQYF
TGTGCCAGCTCACCACCGTGGGGGCCGGACTACGAGCAGTACTTC
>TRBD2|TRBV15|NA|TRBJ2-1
CATSPGPWLAANEQFF
TGTGCCACCAGCCCTGGACCGTGGCTAGCGGCCAATGAGCAGTTCTTC
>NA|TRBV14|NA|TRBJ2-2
CASSHARGFAGELFF
TGTGCCAGCAGCCACGCCAGGGGTTTTGCCGGGGAGCTGTTTTTT
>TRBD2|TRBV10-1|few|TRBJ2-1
CASSTSDENYNEQFF
TGCGCCAGCAGCACTAGCGATGAAAACTACAATGAGCAGTTCTTC
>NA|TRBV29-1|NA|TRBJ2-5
CSVDPGIRETQYF
TGCAGCGTTGACCCGGGGATAAGAGAGACCCAGTACTTC